This TCR beta chain was sequenced for a study of cytomegalovirus exposure and HLA in healthy donors. Broader study findings: There were 160 or so TCR beta chains listed as cytomegalovirus-associated.

The study ran its PCR with 60 Vbeta and 13 Jbeta primers. Only in-frame clones appear in the TCRdb table, and some are missing; sequencing was by immunoSEQ multiplex PCR. The sample contains tens of thousands of clones, 81% of which appear only once. Germline V gene lookup returns CDR1 GTSNPN and CDR2 SVGIG (reference sequence). The CDR3 runs to 14 residues. V was pared by 5 bases and J by 0 bases, with 11 bases between. Remarks on this clone: What it recognizes is unknown.

The chain employs TRBV30 and TRBJ1-3; D call uncertain. This sequence originates from a girl aged 2-9 years in good health and CMV-seropositive. Sequencing was done on a sample of PBMCs. DNA for the CDR3: TGTGCCTGGGTGGAAGGGAGCTCTGGAAACACCATATATTTT. It yields the protein CAWVEGSSGNTIYF.